This T cell receptor (beta chain) was captured in a study of OX40 agonist ivuxolimab in advanced cancers. Libraries were prepared by immunoSEQ multiplex PCR; TCRdb keeps only in-frame clonotypes and omits some of them. The sample includes 75,000 to 80,000 clones, approximately 87% of them seen just once. Germline-derived CDR1 and CDR2 are LGHNA and YNFKEQ. V was pared by 2 bases and J by 1 base, with 5 bases of the junction left unmatched. The CDR3 contains 16 residues. This clone has only one observation. Sequences were derived from CD4+ or CD8+ T cells sorted from blood, sampled in a trial of the OX40 agonist ivuxolimab. The receptor was derived from an adult with an advanced solid tumor such as melanoma, head and neck, liver or kidney cancer. The chain uses TRBV4-2 and TRBJ2-5; 9 bases are shared with TRBD2. The CDR3 DNA sequence: TGTGCCAGCAGCCAAACAGCGGGGGGCTCCCAAGAGACCCAGTACTTC. Its protein is CASSQTAGGSQETQYF.